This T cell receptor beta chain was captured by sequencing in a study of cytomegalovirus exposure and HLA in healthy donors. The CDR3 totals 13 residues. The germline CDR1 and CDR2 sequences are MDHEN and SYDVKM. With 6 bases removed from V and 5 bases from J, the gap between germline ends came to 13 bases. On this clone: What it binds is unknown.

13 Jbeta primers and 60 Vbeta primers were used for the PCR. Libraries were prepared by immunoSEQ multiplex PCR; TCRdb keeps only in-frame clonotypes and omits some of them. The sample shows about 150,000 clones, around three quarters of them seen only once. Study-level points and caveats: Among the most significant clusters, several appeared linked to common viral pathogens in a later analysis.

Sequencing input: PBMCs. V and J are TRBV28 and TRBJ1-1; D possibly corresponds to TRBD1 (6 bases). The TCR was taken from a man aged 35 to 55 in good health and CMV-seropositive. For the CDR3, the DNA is TGTGCCAGCAGACACAGGGTAGGGACTGAAGCTTTCTTT. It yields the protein CASRHRVGTEAFF. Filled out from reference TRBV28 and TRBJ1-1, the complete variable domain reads DVKVTQSSRYLVKRTGEKVFLECVQDMDHENMFWYRQDPGLGLRLIYFSYDVKMKEKGDIPEGYSVSREKKERFSLILESASTNQTSMYLCASRHRVGTEAFFGQGTRLTVV.